The present entry profiles one T cell receptor (beta chain) with its context. CDR1 is SGDLS and CDR2 is YYNGEE in the germline V gene. With V trimmed by 4 bases and J by 4 bases, 5 bases remained unmatched. The CDR3 runs 14 residues. The sample comes from a study of blood T cell repertoires in COVID-19. Study-level information: Sites across the United States, Italy and Spain contributed samples from acute and convalescent COVID-19. PBMCs, B-cell-depleted T cells, or T cells provided the cDNA or gDNA that made up the material.

In the original analysis: Counts of nucleated cells, estimated from reference gene primer amplification, were obtained. This table comes from immunoSEQ multiplex PCR, and its TCRdb copy is limited to in-frame clones, with some not included. V and J calls and clone size come straight from that table; D and trimming were deduced from the DNA. This table holds 150,000 to 200,000 clones, around nine tenths found once. The sample taken for sequencing was peripheral blood. The gene calls are TRBV9 and TRBJ2-3, with 8 bases matching TRBD1. The sequence derives from a man in his forties with active or convalescent COVID-19. The CDR3 DNA follows: TGTGCCAGCAGCCTCGGACAGGGCGCAGATACGCAGTATTTT. It translates to CASSLGQGADTQYF. The full variable domain, completed using reference TRBV9 and TRBJ2-3, is DSGVTQTPKHLITATGQRVTLRCSPRSGDLSVYWYQQSLDQGLQFLIQYYNGEERAKGNILERFSAQQFPDLHSELNLSSLELGDSALYFCASSLGQGADTQYFGPGTRLTVL.